The 32 T cell receptor beta chains presented below share a single source sample, sequenced in a study of cytomegalovirus exposure and HLA in healthy donors. PCR involved 60 Vbeta and 13 Jbeta primers. Sequenced by immunoSEQ multiplex PCR; TCRdb stores in-frame clones only, minus some. Of around 62,000 clones listed, 60% to 85% are singletons. Sequences were obtained from PBMCs. The receptor source for this set is a male donor in good health and CMV-seropositive.

V usage is TRBV5-5 and J usage is TRBJ2-5; D is unclear. The CDR3 sequence is 13 residues long. In germline, CDR1 is SGHKS, CDR2 YYEKEE (reference sequence). Trimming stripped 3 bases from V and 5 bases from J, with 11 bases between. CDR3 in amino acids: CASSWLSWETQYF. In DNA, the CDR3 is TGTGCCAGCAGCTGGCTGTCTTGGGAGACCCAGTACTTC.

The V call is TRBV15, the J call TRBJ2-7; 7 nucleotides agree with TRBD1. CDR1 is LNHNV, CDR2 YYDKDF, per germline (reference sequence). V lost 1 base and J lost 6; bases outside the gene matches: 6. This CDR3 region has 14 residues. CDR3 region: CATSRARQGGEQYF. In DNA, the CDR3 is TGTGCCACCAGCAGAGCCAGACAGGGTGGCGAGCAGTACTTC.

CDR3 nucleotide sequence: TGTGCCAGCAGCTTGGGGGTCGGGTCGGAGGGCTACACCTTC. Amino acids: CASSLGVGSEGYTF. The rearrangement joins TRBV5-8 to TRBJ1-2; D not certain. Trimming stripped 0 bases from V and 8 bases from J, with 14 bases between. The germline gives CDR1 SGHTS, CDR2 YDEGEE. The CDR3 is 14 amino acids.

This rearrangement joins TRBV10-3 to TRBJ2-2; D is ambiguous. The CDR3 extends over 11 amino acids. Per the germline V gene, CDR1 is ENHRY and CDR2 is SYGVKD. Deletions cut 8 bases from V and 5 bases from J, with 6 bases between. Written as DNA, the CDR3 is TGTGCCATCTCCCCGACCGGGGAGCTGTTTTTT. Amino acids: CAISPTGELFF.

The V gene is TRBV19, the J gene TRBJ2-5, with 11 bases identical to TRBD2. Unmatched junction bases numbered 2, after V lost 3 bases and J lost 2 bases. This CDR3 spans 15 amino acids. Germline assignment: CDR1 LNHDA and CDR2 SQIVND (reference sequence). DNA for the CDR3: TGTGCCAGTAGTATCCTAGCGGGGGGTCAAGAGACCCAGTACTTC. Protein product: CASSILAGGQETQYF.

This clone has a handful of counts. The chain combines TRBV4-2 with TRBJ2-1; 8 bases are a match to TRBD1. The CDR3 has 17 residues. The junction had 8 bases not matched to a gene; V was cut back by 0 bases and J by 4 bases. Germline assignment: CDR1 LGHNA and CDR2 YNFKEQ. CDR3 residues: CASSQDLGGQAYNEQFF. Here the CDR3 DNA reads TGTGCCAGCAGCCAAGATCTTGGGGGACAGGCATACAATGAGCAGTTCTTC.

The chain couples TRBV29-1 to TRBJ2-1; tentative D call: TRBD1 (5 bases). V gave up 2 bases and J gave up 7 bases, with 9 bases separating them. The CDR3 length is 12 residues. The germline V gene has CDR1 SQVTM and CDR2 ANQGSEA. The CDR3 loop reads CSVEPDRNEQFF. The CDR3 DNA sequence: TGCAGCGTTGAACCCGACAGAAATGAGCAGTTCTTC.

V and J are TRBV9 and TRBJ1-6; 7 positions match TRBD1. Germline V gene lookup returns CDR1 SGDLS and CDR2 YYNGEE. After removal of 0 bases from V and 7 bases from J, the junction contained 4 bases not matched to a gene. This CDR3 comprises 15 residues. The CDR3 coding sequence is TGTGCCAGCAGCGTAGCTCAGGGGGTAAATTCACCCCTCCACTTT. Its translation is CASSVAQGVNSPLHF.

The chain is built from TRBV7-9 and TRBJ2-2; 9 bases map to TRBD2. The CDR3 loop spans 14 amino acids. With 9 bases clipped from V and 0 bases from J, the junction kept 2 bases outside the gene matches. The germline CDR1 and CDR2 sequences are SEHNR and FQNEAQ (reference sequence). In DNA, the CDR3 is TGTGCCAGGGGGACTAGCCCGAACACCGGGGAGCTGTTTTTT. Amino acid sequence: CARGTSPNTGELFF.

The table lists this clone with a count of one. Other DNA sequences in this sample translate to the same CDR3. The chain combines TRBV4-2 with TRBJ2-7; 8 nucleotides line up with TRBD1. The CDR3 contains 17 residues. After removal of 0 bases from V and 7 bases from J, the junction contained 14 bases not matched to a gene. The germline CDR1 and CDR2 sequences are LGHNA and YNFKEQ. The CDR3 nucleotides read TGTGCCAGCAGCCAAGAGCTTTGGACAGGGAAACGTCGGGAGCAGTACTTC. Translation: CASSQELWTGKRREQYF.

V and J are TRBV7-2 and TRBJ1-1; unclear D gene. Germline values: CDR1 SGHTA, CDR2 FQGNSA. The CDR3 is made up of 14 amino acids. V was shortened by 5 bases and J by 1 base, with 11 bases between the two germline ends. In DNA, the CDR3 is TGTGCCAGCAGCAGCTCCAGAGGGAACACTGAAGCTTTCTTT. Its protein is CASSSSRGNTEAFF.

As regards this clone: One junction end disagrees with the germline gene, perhaps due to a read error. The V call is TRBV28, the J call TRBJ1-1; the D is unclear. The CDR3 extends over 12 amino acids. Germline CDR1 MDHEN, CDR2 SYDVKM. The CDR3: CACSSEVLEAFF. DNA for the CDR3: TGTGCCTGCAGTTCCGAGGTCCTTGAAGCTTTCTTT. Complete variable domain (other parts from reference TRBV28 and TRBJ1-1): DVKVTQSSRYLVKRTGEKVFLECVQDMDHENMFWYRQDPGLGLRLIYFSYDVKMKEKGDIPEGYSVSREKKERFSLILESASTNQTSMYLCACSSEVLEAFFGQGTRLTVV.

The chain is built from TRBV27 and TRBJ2-1; 10 bases align to TRBD1. CDR3 length: 14 amino acids. The V gene end was trimmed by 4 bases and the J gene end by 9 bases; junction bases not matched to a gene: 6. The germline gives CDR1 MNHEY, CDR2 SMNVEV (reference sequence). The CDR3 sequence is CASSSGTGVSEQFF. CDR3 DNA sequence: TGTGCCAGCAGTTCCGGGACAGGGGTCAGTGAGCAGTTCTTC.

The rearrangement joins TRBV5-1 to TRBJ2-5; 8 nucleotides line up with TRBD1. The CDR3 runs to 14 residues. V shed 2 bases and J 3 bases; nucleotides not matched to a gene: 3. From germline, CDR1 is SGHRS and CDR2 YFSETQ. The CDR3 loop is CASSLDRGKETQYF. CDR3 DNA: TGCGCCAGCAGCTTAGACAGGGGTAAAGAGACCCAGTACTTC.

This rearrangement joins TRBV30 to TRBJ2-6, with D tentatively TRBD1 (6 bases). Per germline, CDR1 GTSNPN and CDR2 SVGIG (reference sequence). This CDR3 is built from 18 residues. Trimming removed 5 bases from V and 0 bases from J, with 20 bases in between. The CDR3 nucleotides read TGTGCCTGGCTAGACCTCGCAGGGGCCTACTCTGGGGCCAACGTCCTGACTTTC. Translation: CAWLDLAGAYSGANVLTF.

This clone was observed a few times. The gene calls are TRBV7-2 and TRBJ1-2; D is unresolved. Between the trimmed V and J ends, which lost 1 base and 4 bases, there was a span of 10 bases. This CDR3 is built from 14 residues. CDR1 and CDR2 (germline): SGHTA, FQGNSA. The CDR3 protein is CASSLVAPTYGYTF. The CDR3 DNA is TGTGCCAGCAGCTTAGTAGCGCCCACCTATGGCTACACCTTC.

This clone is a singleton in its sample. The chain couples TRBV18 to TRBJ2-5; possibly TRBD2 for D (6 bases). This CDR3 spans 12 amino acids. Germline values: CDR1 KGHSH, CDR2 LQKENI. The V end lost 4 bases, the J end lost 7 bases, and 10 bases lay between the germline ends. CDR3 in amino acids: CASSLLGGTQYF. The CDR3 DNA reads as TGTGCCAGCTCACTATTGGGGGGGACCCAGTACTTC.

The chain recombines TRBV2 with TRBJ2-1; no clear D gene. The germline V and J ends were trimmed by 5 bases and 10 bases, with 9 bases remaining between them. The germline V gene encodes CDR1 SNHLY and CDR2 FYNNEI. The CDR3 covers 11 residues. The CDR3 loop is CASSTDPEQFF. The CDR3 coding sequence is TGTGCCAGCAGTACAGATCCCGAGCAGTTCTTC.

The chain is built from TRBV11-2 and TRBJ2-3; 9 bases are a match to TRBD2. CDR1 and CDR2 (germline): SGHAT, FQNNGV. With 5 bases clipped from V and 5 bases from J, the junction kept 14 bases outside the gene matches. The length of the CDR3 is 17 residues. This chain's CDR3 is CASSPAGGATSIDTQYF. In nucleotides, the CDR3 is TGTGCCAGCAGCCCGGCGGGGGGGGCAACATCAATAGATACGCAGTATTTT.

This chain links TRBV6-4 with TRBJ1-1; maybe TRBD1 (5 bases). Deletions cut 6 bases from V and 0 bases from J, with 11 bases between. CDR1 is MRHNA, CDR2 SNTAGT, per germline. The CDR3 extends over 14 amino acids. DNA for the CDR3: TGTGCCAGCAGGGACACGAACATGAACACTGAAGCTTTCTTT. Translation gives CASRDTNMNTEAFF.

The sample holds a few counts of this clone. CDR3 sequence reads: CASSPTGVALSNQPQHF. The CDR3 nucleotides read TGTGCCAGCAGCCCTACTGGAGTGGCCCTTAGCAATCAGCCCCAGCATTTT. The chain carries TRBV7-2 and TRBJ1-5; no firm D call. V was pared by 5 bases and J by 0 bases, with 17 bases between. The germline V gene encodes CDR1 SGHTA and CDR2 FQGNSA. CDR3 length equals 17 residues. The full variable domain, its missing parts supplied by reference TRBV7-2 and TRBJ1-5, is GAGVSQSPSNKVTEKGKDVELRCDPISGHTALYWYRQSLGQGLEFLIYFQGNSAPDKSGLPSDRFSAERTGGSVSTLTIQRTQQEDSAVYLCASSPTGVALSNQPQHFGDGTRLSIL.

The rearrangement uses TRBV10-3 and TRBJ1-1; 8 bases match TRBD1. V lost 8 bases, J lost 8 bases, and 13 bases stayed unmatched. Germline V gene lookup returns CDR1 ENHRY and CDR2 SYGVKD. The CDR3 runs 14 residues. The chain's CDR3 is CAIRVSRDRFEAFF. The CDR3 DNA sequence: TGTGCCATCCGTGTGTCCCGGGACAGGTTCGAAGCTTTCTTT.

This clone was found once. The DNA of the CDR3 is TGCGCCAGCAGCCCCCCGACGACTAGCGGGGGGGCGACCGATACGCAGTATTTT. It codes for CASSPPTTSGGATDTQYF. The rearrangement uses TRBV5-1 and TRBJ2-3; 14 nucleotides line up with TRBD2. Trimming removed 4 bases from V and 6 bases from J; junction bases left unmatched: 13. CDR3 length: 18 residues. Germline-derived CDR1 and CDR2 are SGHRS and YFSETQ.

The chain couples TRBV5-6 to TRBJ1-2; D is possibly TRBD1 (5 bases). The V gene lost 4 bases and the J gene lost 3 bases, with 16 bases spanning the gap. This CDR3 has 15 residues. The V gene's germline CDR1 is SGHDT and CDR2 YYEEEE. CDR3 sequence: CASSRAGRKDYGYTF. The CDR3 coding sequence is TGTGCCAGCAGCAGAGCGGGACGGAAGGACTATGGCTACACCTTC.

CDR3 nucleotide sequence: TGTGCCAGCAGCTTATACTCCTATAATTCACCCCTCCACTTT. This sequence encodes CASSLYSYNSPLHF. The chain combines TRBV7-9 with TRBJ1-6; no reliable D call. The CDR3 is 14 amino acids. The germline V and J ends were trimmed by 2 bases and 0 bases, with 2 bases remaining between them. Germline V CDR1 and CDR2: SEHNR, FQNEAQ (reference sequence).

The gene calls are TRBV19 and TRBJ2-1, with 7 bases matching TRBD2. Germline CDR1 is LNHDA and CDR2 is SQIVND (reference sequence). The CDR3 is made up of 15 amino acids. Trimming removed 1 base from V and 0 bases from J; junction bases left unmatched: 0. The CDR3: CASSIGTSSYNEQFF. The CDR3 DNA reads TGTGCCAGTAGTATAGGGACTAGCTCCTACAATGAGCAGTTCTTC. Variable domain in full (rest from reference TRBV19 and TRBJ2-1): DGGITQSPKYLFRKEGQNVTLSCEQNLNHDAMYWYRQDPGQGLRLIYYSQIVNDFQKGDIAEGYSVSREKKESFPLTVTSAQKNPTAFYLCASSIGTSSYNEQFFGPGTRLTVL.

The chain combines TRBV4-3 with TRBJ1-5; D is perhaps TRBD1 (5 bases). Germline-derived CDR1 and CDR2 are LGHNA and YSLEER. The V gene lost 1 base and the J gene lost 1 base, with 8 bases spanning the gap. This CDR3 comprises 15 residues. The CDR3 DNA is TGCGCCAGCAGCCAAGGGGAGGGGAGCAATCAGCCCCAGCATTTT. Amino acids: CASSQGEGSNQPQHF.

This chain links TRBV30 with TRBJ1-2; a weak D match, TRBD1 (5 bases). Between the trimmed V and J ends, which lost 4 bases and 7 bases, there was a span of 13 bases. The CDR3 extends over 12 amino acids. The V gene's germline CDR1 is GTSNPN and CDR2 SVGIG (reference sequence). For the CDR3, the DNA is TGTGCCTGGACCACTCGAAGGGGTGGCTACACCTTC. As protein: CAWTTRRGGYTF.

This clone was seen only once. This chain links TRBV10-2 with TRBJ1-1; no firm D call. This CDR3 is 13 amino acids long. Trimming shortened V by 3 bases and J by 2 bases, and 7 bases separated the two germline ends. Germline CDR1 is WSHSY and CDR2 is SAAADI. The CDR3 DNA sequence: TGCGCCAGCAGTGACGTCCTAAACACTGAAGCTTTCTTT. It yields the protein CASSDVLNTEAFF.

This clone turned up a few times. The rearrangement joins TRBV6-5 to TRBJ1-6; D not certain. CDR1 and CDR2 (germline): MNHEY, SVGAGI. V was cut by 8 bases and J by 7 bases, with 12 bases left in between. The CDR3 loop spans 13 amino acids. Written as DNA, the CDR3 is TGTGCCAGCGGCGAGGCGAGGAATTCACCCCTCCACTTT. It encodes CASGEARNSPLHF.

V is TRBV29-1 and J is TRBJ2-3, with 7 bases aligning to TRBD1. Looked up from germline, CDR1 is SQVTM and CDR2 is ANQGSEA. This CDR3 spans 14 amino acids. Trimming took 8 bases from V and 2 from J; bases not matched to a gene: 10. The CDR3 region has the DNA TGCAGCTCGAGACCGGGACAGAACACAGATACGCAGTATTTT. Amino acids: CSSRPGQNTDTQYF.

V usage is TRBV10-3 and J usage is TRBJ2-3; the match to TRBD2 covers 7 bases. Losses at the gene ends were 3 bases for V and 3 bases for J; bases not matched to a gene: 3. CDR3 length: 14 residues. Germline lookup yields CDR1 ENHRY and CDR2 SYGVKD. This CDR3 is CAISDPAGTDTQYF. The CDR3 nucleotides are TGTGCCATCAGTGACCCAGCGGGGACAGATACGCAGTATTTT.